The 3 T cell receptor beta chains reported below all come from one sample, sequenced in a study of blood T cell repertoires in COVID-19. Profiled with immunoSEQ multiplex PCR; TCRdb holds only in-frame clones, not every one. The data show around 170,000 clones, more than 75% seen once. The specimen sequenced was PBMCs or T cells enriched from blood (not recorded which). The receptors derive from a man aged 55 to 69 who had been exposed to COVID-19.

The chain combines TRBV6-5 with TRBJ2-7; TRBD2 agrees at 8 bases. The CDR3 totals 14 residues. V dropped 6 bases and J dropped 2; count of bases not matched to a gene: 6. Germline V gene lookup returns CDR1 MNHEY and CDR2 SVGAGI. CDR3: CASSQAGAPYEQYF. The DNA for the CDR3 is TGTGCCAGCAGCCAAGCGGGAGCGCCCTACGAGCAGTACTTC.

The chain employs TRBV5-1 and TRBJ2-1; 8 nucleotides align to TRBD1. The CDR3 consists of 14 residues. Trimming removed 0 bases from V and 5 bases from J; junction bases left unmatched: 1. Germline loops: CDR1 SGHRS, CDR2 YFSETQ. CDR3 DNA: TGCGCCAGCAGCTTGGGACAGGGGCACAATGAGCAGTTCTTC. Protein sequence: CASSLGQGHNEQFF.

On this clone itself: The junction departs from germline at one end; a sequencing error may be responsible. Other nucleotide sequences in the sample specify the same CDR3. This chain uses TRBV7-2 with TRBJ2-7, with D unresolved. The CDR3 length is 15 residues. CDR1 SGHTA and CDR2 FQGNSA come from the germline V gene. The chain's CDR3 is CASSLVGTTPYEQYF. Written as DNA, the CDR3 is TGTGCCAGCAGTTTAGTGGGCACAACCCCCTACGAGCAGTACTTC.